Following are 27 T cell receptor beta chains from one sample sequenced in a study of T cell responses to AZD1222 COVID-19 vaccine. Here immunoSEQ multiplex PCR was the method, and the copy in TCRdb shows in-frame clones only, minus some. There are about 130,000 clones in the sample; more than 85% occur only once, and about 5% lies in the top ten. The source was peripheral blood, collected on day 0 of AZD1222 vaccination. The receptors shown here come from an adult in good health.

This clone was recorded once. The CDR3, as DNA: TGTGCCACCAGTGACCGCAGGGTTTTGGGCAATGAGCAGTTCTTC. It encodes CATSDRRVLGNEQFF. The chain recombines TRBV24-1 with TRBJ2-1; D might be TRBD1 (5 bases). Germline values: CDR1 KGHDR, CDR2 SFDVKD. The V gene lost 4 bases and the J gene lost 6 bases, with 15 bases spanning the gap. CDR3 length: 15 residues.

V gene TRBV4-3 combines with J gene TRBJ1-1; D possibly corresponds to TRBD1 (5 bases). The CDR3 length is 15 residues. Germline CDR1 reads LGHNA; CDR2 reads YSLEER. Trimming removed 1 base from V and 1 base from J, with 10 bases in between. In DNA form, the CDR3 reads TGCGCCAGCAGCCAAGTGGAGGGACCGAACACTGAAGCTTTCTTT. Translating it yields CASSQVEGPNTEAFF.

V usage is TRBV6-2 or TRBV6-3 and J usage is TRBJ1-2; D gene ambiguous. Trimming took 6 bases from V and 0 from J, leaving 8 bases between them. This CDR3 has 13 amino acids. CDR1 and CDR2 (germline): MNHEY, SVGEGT. CDR3 residues: CASSDFSNYGYTF. The DNA for the CDR3 is TGTGCCAGCAGCGACTTCTCTAACTATGGCTACACCTTC.

The chain employs TRBV30 and TRBJ1-2; a weak D match, TRBD1 (6 bases). CDR1 and CDR2 (germline): GTSNPN, SVGIG (reference sequence). V was pared by 1 base and J by 6 bases, with 15 bases between. CDR3 size: 14 residues. Here the CDR3 DNA reads TGTGCCTGGAGTGGACGGTTACAGGGCAATGGCTACACCTTC. This codes for CAWSGRLQGNGYTF.

The chain has TRBV30 and TRBJ2-7; D ambiguous. Trimming left V 3 bases short and J 9 bases short, with 15 bases between. This CDR3 spans 12 amino acids. CDR1 is GTSNPN, CDR2 SVGIG, per germline (reference sequence). DNA of the CDR3: TGTGCCTGGAGCCCCAACCAGGACGGGCAGTACTTC. Its translation is CAWSPNQDGQYF. Full variable domain (missing parts from reference TRBV30 and TRBJ2-7): SQTIHQWPATLVQPVGSPLSLECTVEGTSNPNLYWYRQAAGRGLQLLFYSVGIGQISSEVPQNLSASRPQDRQFILSSKKLLLSDSGFYLCAWSPNQDGQYFGPGTRLTVT.

The J gene is TRBJ2-1, the V gene TRBV24-1, with TRBD2 matching over 7 bases. V was pared by 3 bases and J by 8 bases, with 3 bases of the junction left unmatched. Germline V lookup: CDR1 KGHDR, CDR2 SFDVKD. This CDR3 has 13 residues. The CDR3 reads CATSDPTSDEQFF. The CDR3 nucleotides read TGTGCCACCAGTGATCCTACTAGCGATGAGCAGTTCTTC.

The V gene is TRBV3-1 (or the pseudogene TRBV3-2), the J gene TRBJ1-1; TRBD1 is a possible D gene (6 bases). The CDR3 is made up of 15 amino acids. Germline CDR1 is LGHDT and CDR2 is YNNKEL (reference sequence). Trimming took 4 bases from V and 1 from J, leaving 13 bases between them. CDR3 coding DNA: TGTGCCAGCAGCCTCAACAGGGACGGGAACACTGAAGCTTTCTTT. It translates to CASSLNRDGNTEAFF.

This rearrangement joins TRBV12-5 to TRBJ2-3; D unresolved. The V end lost 4 bases, the J end lost 4 bases, and 12 bases lay between the germline ends. CDR1 and CDR2 (germline): LGHNT, FRNRAP. This CDR3 is built from 14 residues. The CDR3: CASGSPVGPDTQYF. Written as DNA, the CDR3 is TGTGCTAGTGGTTCCCCCGTAGGCCCAGATACGCAGTATTTT.

The V gene is TRBV6-5, the J gene TRBJ2-2; no definite D call. CDR3 length: 13 amino acids. The germline V and J ends were trimmed by 4 bases and 4 bases, with 7 bases remaining between them. CDR1 is MNHEY, CDR2 SVGAGI, per germline. The DNA for the CDR3 is TGTGCCAGCAGTTCATCAAGCACCGGGGAGCTGTTTTTT. Translation: CASSSSSTGELFF.

The chain has TRBV4-3 and TRBJ2-2; TRBD2 matches at 9 bases. The junction had 8 bases not matched to a gene; V was cut back by 0 bases and J by 6 bases. The germline V gene has CDR1 LGHNA and CDR2 YSLEER. The CDR3 consists of 17 residues. Here the CDR3 DNA reads TGCGCCAGCAGCCAAGATGCGGCTAGCGGGACAGCCGGGGAGCTGTTTTTT. Encoded protein: CASSQDAASGTAGELFF.

The V and J genes are TRBV19 and TRBJ1-2; TRBD1 aligns across 10 bases. The CDR3 is 15 residues long. V dropped 9 bases and J dropped 5; count of bases not matched to a gene: 12. CDR1 and CDR2 from the germline V gene are LNHDA and SQIVND (reference sequence). CDR3 loop: CASRDRGARRYGYTF. CDR3 nucleotide sequence: TGTGCCAGCCGGGACAGGGGTGCAAGGCGGTATGGCTACACCTTC.

J is TRBJ2-5 and V is TRBV19; TRBD1 matches at 11 bases. The V gene end was trimmed by 4 bases and the J gene end by 5 bases; junction bases not matched to a gene: 12. The CDR3 is made up of 17 amino acids. Looked up from germline, CDR1 is LNHDA and CDR2 is SQIVND (reference sequence). The DNA of the CDR3 is TGTGCCAGTAGTACTTGGACAGGGGGCGCTTGGTCGGAGACCCAGTACTTC. Protein product: CASSTWTGGAWSETQYF.

The rearrangement links TRBV2 to TRBJ2-2; D remains ambiguous. The germline V gene encodes CDR1 SNHLY and CDR2 FYNNEI. The CDR3 spans 15 residues. The V end lost 1 base, the J end lost 4 bases, and 10 bases lay between the germline ends. The CDR3 nucleotides are TGTGCCAGCAGTGAAGGCCAAACCCTCACCGGGGAGCTGTTTTTT. This codes for CASSEGQTLTGELFF.

J is TRBJ1-1 and V is TRBV18, with 7 bases matching TRBD1. CDR3 length: 15 amino acids. With 4 bases clipped from V and 4 bases from J, the junction kept 9 bases outside the gene matches. From germline, CDR1 is KGHSH and CDR2 LQKENI. The CDR3 DNA reads TGTGCCAGCTCACAACCGACAGGGCATGGCACTGAAGCTTTCTTT. It is translated as CASSQPTGHGTEAFF.

The chain uses TRBV4-3 and TRBJ2-1; 9 bases map to TRBD2. This CDR3 has 16 amino acids. Germline V lookup: CDR1 LGHNA, CDR2 YSLEER. The V and J ends lost 0 bases and 8 bases, in that order; junction bases with no gene match: 8. CDR3 loop: CASSQERGLARDEQFF. CDR3 bases: TGCGCCAGCAGCCAAGAAAGGGGACTAGCACGCGATGAGCAGTTCTTC.

The chain joins TRBV19 to TRBJ2-7, with a weak D call TRBD2 (5 bases). Trimming took off 2 bases at V and 5 bases at J, with 13 bases between the two ends. This CDR3 has 14 residues. Germline V gene data show CDR1 as LNHDA and CDR2 as SQIVND (reference sequence). CDR3 loop: CASSILGIIDEQYF. The DNA for the CDR3 is TGTGCCAGTAGTATACTCGGGATTATCGACGAGCAGTACTTC.

The rearrangement joins TRBV6-5 to TRBJ1-2, with D perhaps matching TRBD1 (5 bases). V was shortened by 4 bases and J by 8 bases, with 14 bases between the two germline ends. The CDR3 is 13 amino acids. Germline V gene sequence: CDR1 MNHEY, CDR2 SVGAGI. DNA for the CDR3: TGTGCCAGCAGTTCAAGGCAGGGCCTCGGCTACACCTTC. Protein product: CASSSRQGLGYTF.

The CDR3 region is CASSEGTPGGEKLFF. The CDR3 region has the DNA TGTGCCAGCAGTGAAGGGACTCCAGGAGGTGAAAAACTGTTTTTT. The chain carries TRBV25-1 and TRBJ1-4, with D perhaps matching TRBD1 (5 bases). Trimming took off 2 bases at V and 7 bases at J, with 14 bases between the two ends. The CDR3 contains 15 residues. Germline V gives CDR1 MGHDK, CDR2 SYGVNS.

The chain couples TRBV29-1 to TRBJ2-7, with D hard to call. The CDR3 consists of 12 residues. Deletions cut 0 bases from V and 2 bases from J, with 5 bases between. Germline assignment: CDR1 SQVTM and CDR2 ANQGSEA. CDR3 amino acids: CSVEEGPYEQYF. The CDR3 DNA follows: TGCAGCGTTGAAGAAGGCCCCTACGAGCAGTACTTC.

This clone was counted a single time. The chain links TRBV7-7 to TRBJ2-2; D uncertain. Germline values: CDR1 SSHAT, CDR2 FNYEAQ (reference sequence). Trimming removed 3 bases from V and 3 bases from J, with 5 bases in between. The CDR3 covers 13 residues. Here the CDR3 DNA reads TGTGCCAGCAGCTTTGGGTACACCGGGGAGCTGTTTTTT. It is translated as CASSFGYTGELFF.

This clone was recorded only once. This chain links TRBV12-3 or TRBV12-4 with TRBJ1-1; D call uncertain. V was trimmed by 8 bases and J by 5 bases, leaving 6 bases between them. This CDR3 contains 10 residues. DNA of the CDR3: TGTGCCAGCCGGGGTACTGAAGCTTTCTTT. Amino acids: CASRGTEAFF.

V usage is TRBV5-1 and J usage is TRBJ2-6; D is unclear. This CDR3 is built from 15 residues. With 1 base removed from V and 0 bases from J, the gap between germline ends came to 5 bases. Germline loops: CDR1 SGHRS, CDR2 YFSETQ. Here the CDR3 reads CASSLRSSGANVLTF. Here the CDR3 DNA reads TGCGCCAGCAGCTTGCGAAGCTCTGGGGCCAACGTCCTGACTTTC.

The chain combines TRBV12-3 or TRBV12-4 with TRBJ2-1; no clear D. V gave up 2 bases and J gave up 7 bases, with 9 bases separating them. This CDR3 region has 13 residues. CDR3 in amino acids: CASSLQSQNEQFF. CDR3 in DNA: TGTGCCAGCAGTTTACAGAGTCAAAATGAGCAGTTCTTC.

The V call is TRBV27, the J call TRBJ2-1, with 7 bases matching TRBD2. V lost 7 bases, J lost 5 bases, and 8 bases stayed unmatched. This CDR3 has 14 amino acids. Germline-derived CDR1 and CDR2 are MNHEY and SMNVEV (reference sequence). The CDR3 DNA reads as TGTGCCAGCACCGGGGGAGGGACTAACAATGAGCAGTTCTTC. Protein sequence: CASTGGGTNNEQFF.

J is TRBJ1-5 and V is TRBV19, with D unclear. The CDR3 length is 14 residues. V lost 6 bases to trimming and J lost 4 bases, with 13 bases between them. The germline CDR1 and CDR2 sequences are LNHDA and SQIVND (reference sequence). This CDR3 is CASSDGPGNQPQHF. DNA for the CDR3: TGTGCCAGTAGCGACGGACCGGGGAATCAGCCCCAGCATTTT.

The chain links TRBV2 to TRBJ1-2; 8 bases are a match to TRBD1. Germline V gene sequence: CDR1 SNHLY, CDR2 FYNNEI. V lost 6 bases and J lost 4; bases outside the gene matches: 7. This CDR3 spans 14 amino acids. CDR3 nucleotides: TGTGCCAGCAGGGGGACAGGTAGCGGCTATGGCTACACCTTC. Its protein product is CASRGTGSGYGYTF.

The chain couples TRBV19 to TRBJ1-2; 7 bases fit TRBD1. Germline V lookup: CDR1 LNHDA, CDR2 SQIVND (reference sequence). J gave up 5 bases and V 3 bases, and 9 bases lay outside the gene matches. The CDR3 sequence is 15 residues long. In DNA, the CDR3 is TGTGCCAGTAGTATGAAGGGGGCGCCCGGGTATGGCTACACCTTC. This translates into CASSMKGAPGYGYTF.